The rows below give T cell receptor beta chains drawn from one sample of a study of CD8 T cells in Susac syndrome. One entry per CDR3 protein results from TCRdb running MiXCR on the immunoSEQ multiplex PCR reads. The profile shows approximately 190,000 distinct CDR3 sequences, 95% of them singletons. The sequenced sample was CD8+ T cells from PBMCs. Every receptor here comes from a human donor with Susac syndrome. Both conserved end residues are part of each CDR3. The D gene is left open where the match is weak. The size of a clone is reported for some rows only, either as once, few or many, or as a class for expanded clones.

D gene	clone size	V gene	J gene	CDR3 protein	CDR3 DNA
NA	once	TRBV15	TRBJ1-1	CATSSSGHTEAFF	TGTGCCACCAGCAGTTCAGGGCACACTGAAGCTTTCTTT
NA	once	TRBV20-1	TRBJ2-1	CSAGVDEQFF	TGCAGTGCTGGGGTCGATGAGCAGTTCTTC
TRBD2	NA	TRBV28	TRBJ2-7	CASSSSGGRTYEQYF	TGTGCCAGCAGTTCGAGCGGGGGACGTACCTACGAGCAGTACTTC
TRBD2	NA	TRBV4-1	TRBJ2-7	CASSPRTSGAPYEQYF	TGCGCCAGCAGCCCCCGGACTAGCGGGGCCCCCTACGAGCAGTACTTC
TRBD1	NA	TRBV30	TRBJ1-3	CAAGQGIGNTIYF	TGTGCCGCCGGACAGGGGATCGGAAACACCATATATTTT
NA	NA	TRBV7-9	TRBJ2-4	CASTMIAGGLAKNIQYF	TGTGCCAGCACTATGATCGCGGGCGGACTAGCCAAAAACATTCAGTACTTC
NA	NA	TRBV20-1	TRBJ1-1	CSAWGNTEAFF	TGCAGTGCGTGGGGTAACACTGAAGCTTTCTTT
NA	NA	TRBV5-5	TRBJ2-2	CASSLHYTGELFF	TGTGCCAGCAGCTTACATTACACCGGGGAGCTGTTTTTT
NA	NA	TRBV29-1	TRBJ2-2	CSVQRATGELFF	TGCAGCGTGCAGAGGGCCACCGGGGAGCTGTTTTTT
NA	NA	TRBV5-1	TRBJ2-4	CASSLGSGLAKNIQYF	TGCGCCAGCAGCTTGGGGAGCGGACTAGCCAAAAACATTCAGTACTTC
NA	NA	TRBV4-1	TRBJ2-7	CASSQSRLGQGPYEQYF	TGCGCCAGCAGCCAGTCAAGACTCGGCCAGGGCCCCTACGAGCAGTACTTC
NA	NA	TRBV6-2/TRBV6-3	TRBJ2-5	CASSFSQETQYF	TGTGCCAGCAGTTTCTCCCAAGAGACCCAGTACTTC
TRBD2	NA	TRBV4-1	TRBJ2-1	CASSQEGTSGSLNEQFF	TGCGCCAGCAGCCAAGAGGGGACTAGCGGGAGTTTAAATGAGCAGTTCTTC
TRBD2	NA	TRBV5-6	TRBJ2-1	CASSLPGLAVNEQFF	TGTGCCAGCAGCTTACCGGGACTAGCGGTCAATGAGCAGTTCTTC
NA	NA	TRBV9	TRBJ2-3	CASSDRSETDTQYF	TGTGCCAGCAGCGATCGCAGCGAAACAGATACGCAGTATTTT
NA	once	TRBV12-3/TRBV12-4	TRBJ2-7	CASTLTRAREQYF	TGTGCCAGTACCCTTACGAGAGCGCGCGAGCAGTACTTC
NA	NA	TRBV2	TRBJ1-6	CASSPNGPSDGSPLHF	TGTGCCAGCAGCCCCAATGGACCGTCGGATGGATCACCCCTCCACTTT
TRBD1	NA	TRBV4-1	TRBJ1-5	CASSQEWGQGDQPQHF	TGCGCCAGCAGCCAAGAATGGGGACAGGGGGATCAGCCCCAGCATTTT
TRBD2	NA	TRBV6-5	TRBJ2-7	CASSYGGGEWYEQYF	TGTGCCAGCAGTTACGGGGGAGGGGAGTGGTACGAGCAGTACTTC
NA	NA	TRBV5-1	TRBJ2-2	CASRASVANTGELFF	TGCGCCAGCAGAGCTAGCGTTGCGAACACCGGGGAGCTGTTTTTT
NA	NA	TRBV25-1	TRBJ1-5	CATWGGDSNQPQHF	TGTGCCACGTGGGGAGGGGATAGCAATCAGCCCCAGCATTTT
NA	NA	TRBV27	TRBJ1-5	CASSFTGNQPQHF	TGTGCCAGCAGTTTTACAGGGAATCAGCCCCAGCATTTT
NA	NA	TRBV9	TRBJ1-2	CASSVGANYGYTF	TGTGCCAGCAGCGTAGGAGCTAACTATGGCTACACCTTC
NA	NA	TRBV20-1	TRBJ2-1	CSARDKYGNEQFF	TGCAGTGCTAGAGATAAATACGGGAATGAGCAGTTCTTC
NA	NA	TRBV9	TRBJ1-1	CASSVVSVMNTEAFF	TGTGCCAGCAGCGTAGTATCAGTCATGAACACTGAAGCTTTCTTT
NA	NA	TRBV9	TRBJ2-2	CASSGREAGELFF	TGTGCCAGCAGCGGGCGTGAGGCCGGGGAGCTGTTTTTT
NA	NA	TRBV20-1	TRBJ1-3	CSARFRTRNTIYF	TGCAGTGCTAGATTTCGGACGAGAAACACCATATATTTT